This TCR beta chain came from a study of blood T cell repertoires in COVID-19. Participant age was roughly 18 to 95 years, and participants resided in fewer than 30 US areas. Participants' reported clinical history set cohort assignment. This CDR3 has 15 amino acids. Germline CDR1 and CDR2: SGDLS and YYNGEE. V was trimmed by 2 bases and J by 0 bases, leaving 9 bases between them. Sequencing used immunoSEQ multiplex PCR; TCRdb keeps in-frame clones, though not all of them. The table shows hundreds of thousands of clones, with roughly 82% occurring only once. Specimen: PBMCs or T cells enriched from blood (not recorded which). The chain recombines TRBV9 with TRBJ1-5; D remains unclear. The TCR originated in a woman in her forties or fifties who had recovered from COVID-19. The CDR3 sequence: CASSVDSYSNQPQHF. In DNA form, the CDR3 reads TGTGCCAGCAGCGTCGACTCCTATAGCAATCAGCCCCAGCATTTT.